The 19 T cell receptor beta chains listed next were all sequenced from one sample in a study of shared clonotypes between healthy human individuals. Measured with immunoSEQ multiplex PCR; TCRdb has only the in-frame clones, and not every one. This sample yields some 490,000 clones, of which approximately 81% are seen a single time; approximately 12% belongs to the top ten. What was sequenced was PBMCs. These receptors were collected from a woman aged 40 to 55 in good health. Some clones in this sample may be carry-over from other donors' samples.

The chain combines TRBV27 with TRBJ2-7; a possible D gene is TRBD1 (5 bases). This CDR3 is 14 amino acids long. Per germline, CDR1 MNHEY and CDR2 SMNVEV (reference sequence). Trimming removed 7 bases at V and 1 base at J, with 14 bases between. The CDR3, as DNA: TGTGCCAGCAAACTGGGGCAGCTATCCTACGAGCAGTACTTC. Translating it yields CASKLGQLSYEQYF.

The gene calls are TRBV5-4 and TRBJ2-2, with 14 nucleotides matching TRBD2. The CDR3 has 16 residues. Germline CDR1 is SGHNT and CDR2 is YYREEE (reference sequence). V dropped 4 bases and J dropped 3; count of bases not matched to a gene: 2. CDR3 residues: CASSQGLAGDTGELFF. In DNA form, the CDR3 reads TGTGCCAGCAGCCAGGGACTAGCGGGAGACACCGGGGAGCTGTTTTTT. Variable domain in full (rest from reference TRBV5-4 and TRBJ2-2): ETGVTQSPTHLIKTRGQQVTLRCSSQSGHNTVSWYQQALGQGPQFIFQYYREEENGRGNFPPRFSGLQFPNYSSELNVNALELDDSALYLCASSQGLAGDTGELFFGEGSRLTVL.

The chain joins TRBV27 to TRBJ2-3; possible D gene TRBD2, 5 bases. V shed 6 bases and J shed 0 bases, with 13 bases lying between them. The CDR3 totals 15 residues. Germline V CDR1 and CDR2: MNHEY, SMNVEV (reference sequence). The CDR3 nucleotides are TGTGCCAGCAGCCTAAACCCGGGGAGCACAGATACGCAGTATTTT. Amino acids: CASSLNPGSTDTQYF.

The chain is built from TRBV28 and TRBJ1-4; 8 nucleotides match TRBD1. The CDR3 has 15 amino acids. From germline, CDR1 is MDHEN and CDR2 SYDVKM. The J segment lost 8 bases and the V segment lost 3 bases, leaving 8 bases of the junction unmatched. The CDR3 sequence is CASSFPQGAGEKLFF. CDR3 bases: TGTGCCAGCAGTTTTCCGCAGGGGGCAGGGGAAAAACTGTTTTTT.

This clone was found once. As DNA, the CDR3 is TGTGCCAGCAGTTTTGCAGCGGCAGGATGGACCGGGGAGCTGTTTTTT. Protein: CASSFAAAGWTGELFF. J is TRBJ2-2 and V is TRBV28; D is possibly TRBD2 (5 bases). CDR3 length: 16 residues. In germline, CDR1 is MDHEN, CDR2 SYDVKM. V lost 3 bases to trimming and J lost 5 bases, with 16 bases between them. Full variable domain (remainder filled in from reference TRBV28 and TRBJ2-2): DVKVTQSSRYLVKRTGEKVFLECVQDMDHENMFWYRQDPGLGLRLIYFSYDVKMKEKGDIPEGYSVSREKKERFSLILESASTNQTSMYLCASSFAAAGWTGELFFGEGSRLTVL.

The chain recombines TRBV10-3 with TRBJ2-7; 7 bases are shared with TRBD1. The CDR3 is 13 amino acids. Trimming took 2 bases from V and 6 from J; bases not matched to a gene: 4. Germline V lookup: CDR1 ENHRY, CDR2 SYGVKD. The chain's CDR3 is CAISEGDRAEQYF. DNA for the CDR3: TGTGCCATCAGTGAGGGTGACAGGGCCGAGCAGTACTTC.

In its sample, this clone was seen a few times. This sequence joins TRBV28 and TRBJ2-3; no clear D gene. Germline CDR1 is MDHEN and CDR2 is SYDVKM. V lost 6 bases, J lost 6 bases, and 16 bases lay in between. This CDR3 is 14 amino acids long. CDR3 protein: CASSSTPPQDTQYF. CDR3 bases: TGTGCCAGCAGCTCCACCCCACCCCAGGATACGCAGTATTTT.

The rearrangement links TRBV2 to TRBJ1-3; D is unresolved. Per germline, CDR1 SNHLY and CDR2 FYNNEI. The CDR3 loop spans 15 amino acids. Trimming shortened V by 1 base and J by 0 bases, and 7 bases separated the two germline ends. The CDR3 here is CASSEERFSGNTIYF. As DNA, the CDR3 is TGTGCCAGCAGTGAAGAGCGGTTCTCTGGAAACACCATATATTTT.

The chain employs TRBV18 and TRBJ1-1; D remains ambiguous. The germline V and J ends were trimmed by 3 bases and 7 bases, with 18 bases remaining between them. Germline CDR1 is KGHSH and CDR2 is LQKENI. The CDR3 extends over 15 amino acids. Written as DNA, the CDR3 is TGTGCCAGCTCACCCGTTTCCCAGGCACTGGGTGAAGCTTTCTTT. This codes for CASSPVSQALGEAFF.

The genes are TRBV28 and TRBJ1-2, with a possible D match to TRBD1 (5 bases). The CDR3 loop spans 15 amino acids. Trimming left V 2 bases short and J 3 bases short, with 13 bases between. Germline V gene sequence: CDR1 MDHEN, CDR2 SYDVKM. CDR3 DNA sequence: TGTGCCAGCAGTTTACCCTCGGTAGGGGACTATGGCTACACCTTC. Its translation: CASSLPSVGDYGYTF.

The chain has TRBV19 and TRBJ2-7; 10 bases match TRBD2. CDR3 length: 14 residues. J gave up 6 bases and V 6 bases, and 8 bases lay outside the gene matches. Germline CDR1 reads LNHDA; CDR2 reads SQIVND (reference sequence). The CDR3 bases are TGTGCCAGTAGATCCGGGACTAGCGACGGCGAGCAGTACTTC. This gives the protein CASRSGTSDGEQYF.

The chain recombines TRBV10-2 with TRBJ1-1, with 8 bases that match TRBD1. The V segment lost 3 bases and the J segment 5 bases; nucleotides outside the gene matches: 2. The germline gives CDR1 WSHSY, CDR2 SAAADI. CDR3 size: 13 residues. CDR3 in DNA: TGCGCCAGCAGTGAACAGGGGGGAACTGAAGCTTTCTTT. It is translated as CASSEQGGTEAFF.

This clone was detected once. The chain employs TRBV27 and TRBJ1-5; D might be TRBD1 (6 bases). V was pared by 2 bases and J by 2 bases, with 13 bases between. Germline V gene data show CDR1 as MNHEY and CDR2 as SMNVEV (reference sequence). The CDR3 is 16 residues long. The CDR3 sequence is CASSLRWGQGNQPQHF. CDR3 sequence (DNA): TGTGCCAGCAGTTTAAGATGGGGGCAAGGCAATCAGCCCCAGCATTTT.

The J gene is TRBJ2-3, the V gene TRBV7-2; unclear D gene. Germline-derived CDR1 and CDR2 are SGHTA and FQGNSA. The CDR3 runs to 15 residues. V lost 1 base and J lost 4, with 12 bases in between. The CDR3 DNA reads as TGTGCCAGCAGCTTAGTTTCGGCGGCTTCAGATACGCAGTATTTT. Protein product: CASSLVSAASDTQYF.

The chain links TRBV5-8 to TRBJ1-2; TRBD1 matches 8 bases. Germline-derived CDR1 and CDR2 are SGHTS and YDEGEE. This CDR3 comprises 15 residues. The V segment lost 0 bases and the J segment 4 bases; nucleotides outside the gene matches: 5. In DNA form, the CDR3 reads TGTGCCAGCAGCTTGGAAGGGACAGGAGCCTATGGCTACACCTTC. Its protein product is CASSLEGTGAYGYTF. Based on the CDR3 plus reference TRBV5-8 and TRBJ1-2, the full variable domain is EAGVTQSPTHLIKTRGQQATLRCSPISGHTSVYWYQQALGLGLQFLLWYDEGEERNRGNFPPRFSGRQFPNYSSELNVNALELEDSALYLCASSLEGTGAYGYTFGSGTRLTVV.

The rearrangement uses TRBV5-6 and TRBJ2-7; D gene unclear. This CDR3 has 15 residues. V lost 4 bases to trimming and J lost 2 bases, with 16 bases between them. The V gene's germline CDR1 is SGHDT and CDR2 YYEEEE. This CDR3 reads CASSPLDGNPYEQYF. The CDR3 nucleotides read TGTGCCAGCAGCCCGTTGGACGGCAACCCCTACGAGCAGTACTTC.

V gene TRBV6-6 combines with J gene TRBJ1-1; D is undetermined. The V gene's germline CDR1 is MNHNY and CDR2 SVGAGI (reference sequence). This CDR3 contains 11 residues. The V gene lost 0 bases and the J gene lost 14 bases, with 10 bases spanning the gap. CDR3 sequence (DNA): TGTGCCAGCAGTTACTCAATGGGATCCTTCTTT. Amino acids: CASSYSMGSFF.

The V and J genes are TRBV28 and TRBJ1-1; D uncertain. Germline V lookup: CDR1 MDHEN, CDR2 SYDVKM. V dropped 3 bases and J dropped 4 bases, with 12 bases sitting between them. The CDR3 sequence is 14 residues long. The CDR3 sequence is CASSFGREVTEAFF. CDR3 nucleotide sequence: TGTGCCAGCAGTTTTGGCCGGGAGGTCACTGAAGCTTTCTTT.

This clone came up once. The chain combines TRBV5-6 with TRBJ1-3, with D unclear. Trimming shortened V by 4 bases and J by 0 bases, and 17 bases separated the two germline ends. The germline gives CDR1 SGHDT, CDR2 YYEEEE. This CDR3 contains 17 residues. The CDR3 spells CASSLPSGRTSGNTIYF. The CDR3 region has the DNA TGTGCCAGCAGCCTTCCATCGGGCAGAACCTCTGGAAACACCATATATTTT.